This T cell receptor beta chain was retrieved from a study of T-cell reconstitution after alpha-beta-depleted transplantation in children. This clonotype was seen repeatedly, ten times or more. TCRbeta library preparation incorporated unique molecular identifiers. TCRdb redid the calling of the PCR reads with MiXCR, one entry per CDR3 protein. The table lists over 85,000 distinct CDR3 sequences, 10% of them singletons. Germline CDR1 and CDR2: MNHEY and SVGAGI. Unmatched junction bases numbered 11, after V lost 5 bases and J lost 7 bases. The CDR3 contains 15 residues. The source material was PBMCs from the stem cell graft donor, sampled from the stem cell graft. The chain couples TRBV6-5 to TRBJ1-2; 9 bases match TRBD1. This TCR was recovered from a human donor who donated a stem cell graft to a child with acute lymphoblastic leukemia. The CDR3 is CASSHLGDRAGGYTF. The CDR3 coding sequence is TGTGCCAGCAGTCACCTCGGGGACAGGGCTGGTGGCTACACCTTC.